The rows below give T cell receptor beta chains drawn from one sample of a study of T-cell memory formation after mild COVID-19. Each CDR3 protein gets one entry after TCRdb re-called the 5' RACE reads with MiXCR. Of 300,000 to 350,000 distinct CDR3 sequences listed, 10% to 15% are singletons. Material: PBMCs or a T cell subset sorted from them (not recorded which). Receptor source: a man between 18 and 29 years old who had mild COVID-19 (a few samples of this study predate the infection). Cell type and time point are not known. CDR3s include the opening cysteine and the closing phenylalanine or tryptophan. D genes are given only for firm matches. The listing skips clone size in some rows; elsewhere it reads once, few, many or a size class.

j_call,cdr3_length,v_call,d_call,clone_size,cdr3_aa,cdr3_nt
TRBJ2-5,14,TRBV6-2/TRBV6-3,NA,few,CASSYLGEQETQYF,TGTGCCAGCAGTTACTTGGGGGAGCAAGAGACCCAGTACTTC
TRBJ2-2,14,TRBV7-9,NA,NA,CASSETGYTGELFF,TGTGCCAGCAGCGAAACAGGTTACACCGGGGAGCTGTTTTTT
TRBJ1-6,15,TRBV7-6,TRBD1,NA,CASSPKGTGVSPLHF,TGTGCCAGCAGCCCTAAGGGGACAGGGGTTTCACCCCTCCACTTT
TRBJ2-3,13,TRBV4-1,NA,many,CASRPGDTDTQYF,TGCGCCAGCAGGCCGGGGGACACAGATACGCAGTATTTT
TRBJ1-4,14,TRBV6-2/TRBV6-3,NA,few,CASSRDISNEKLFF,TGTGCCAGCAGCCGGGACATCTCCAATGAAAAACTGTTTTTT
TRBJ1-5,13,TRBV12-3/TRBV12-4,NA,NA,CASSYQRDQPQHF,TGTGCCAGCAGTTACCAGAGAGATCAGCCCCAGCATTTT
TRBJ1-5,15,TRBV24-1,NA,many,CATSDSTGWDQPQHF,TGTGCCACCAGTGATTCTACAGGGTGGGATCAGCCCCAGCATTTT
TRBJ1-6,16,TRBV7-9,NA,few,CATHKGEIPYNSPLHF,TGTGCCACGCACAAGGGGGAGATACCCTATAATTCACCCCTCCACTTT
TRBJ1-4,15,TRBV7-9,NA,few,CASSPSGATNEKLFF,TGTGCCAGCAGCCCATCTGGGGCAACTAATGAAAAACTGTTTTTT
TRBJ2-7,13,TRBV10-3,NA,NA,CAIGSGDAYEQYF,TGTGCCATCGGGTCAGGGGATGCCTACGAGCAGTACTTC
TRBJ2-5,16,TRBV18,TRBD2,NA,CASSPNQRGTQETQYF,TGTGCCAGCTCACCGAATCAGCGGGGGACACAAGAGACCCAGTACTTC
TRBJ1-2,12,TRBV20-1,NA,NA,CSASGGSYGYTF,TGCAGTGCTAGTGGTGGGAGCTATGGCTACACCTTC
TRBJ2-2,16,TRBV12-3/TRBV12-4,TRBD2,few,CASSLLSGGYTGELFF,TGTGCCAGCAGTTTACTGAGCGGGGGGTACACCGGGGAGCTGTTTTTT
TRBJ2-3,13,TRBV20-1,NA,NA,CSAEGGVTDTQYF,TGCAGTGCGGAGGGGGGGGTCACAGATACGCAGTATTTT
TRBJ2-5,13,TRBV2,TRBD1,NA,CASSSGGVETQYF,TGTGCCAGCAGCTCAGGGGGCGTGGAGACCCAGTACTTC
TRBJ1-1,13,TRBV12-3/TRBV12-4,TRBD1,few,CASSYRTGGEAFF,TGTGCCAGCAGCTATAGGACAGGGGGAGAAGCTTTCTTT
TRBJ2-1,18,TRBV9,NA,NA,CASSTEVASRDPSGEQFF,TGTGCCAGCAGCACCGAGGTTGCTAGTCGGGACCCCTCGGGTGAGCAGTTCTTC
TRBJ2-1,16,TRBV5-1,TRBD1,many,CASSRQGQGNIDEQFF,TGCGCCAGCAGCCGACAAGGACAGGGGAATATCGATGAGCAGTTCTTC
TRBJ1-1,15,TRBV5-4,NA,few,CASSSGTPGGTEAFF,TGTGCCAGCAGTTCCGGGACACCGGGGGGCACTGAAGCTTTCTTT
TRBJ1-1,13,TRBV29-1,NA,many,CSVSEGVGTEAFF,TGCAGCGTTTCTGAGGGGGTGGGCACTGAAGCTTTCTTT
TRBJ1-3,13,TRBV6-5,TRBD1,few,CASRRDRGDTIYF,TGTGCCAGCAGGCGGGACAGGGGGGACACCATATATTTT
TRBJ2-1,15,TRBV7-2,TRBD1,NA,CASSLGSGGYNEQFF,TGTGCCAGCAGCTTAGGGTCAGGGGGATACAATGAGCAGTTCTTC
TRBJ2-5,16,TRBV4-3,TRBD1,many,CASSQGVGTAKETQYF,TGCGCCAGCAGCCAAGGGGTGGGGACAGCCAAAGAGACCCAGTACTTC
TRBJ2-2,14,TRBV12-3/TRBV12-4,NA,NA,CASSTPGGIGELFF,TGTGCCAGCAGCACCCCCGGGGGAATCGGGGAGCTGTTTTTT
TRBJ1-5,14,TRBV7-2,NA,NA,CASSWGHSNQPQHF,TGTGCCAGCAGCTGGGGACATAGCAATCAGCCCCAGCATTTT
TRBJ1-4,15,TRBV4-1,NA,NA,CASSQGGGVSEKLFF,TGCGCCAGCAGCCAAGGGGGCGGGGTCTCGGAAAAACTGTTTTTT
TRBJ1-1,14,TRBV4-3,TRBD1,many,CASSPRTGHTEAFF,TGCGCCAGCAGCCCTAGGACAGGGCACACTGAAGCTTTCTTT
TRBJ2-7,13,TRBV19,NA,few,CASSIAPRSEQYF,TGTGCCAGTAGTATTGCCCCCCGAAGCGAGCAGTACTTC
TRBJ2-3,13,TRBV2,NA,NA,CASSIFGTDTQYF,TGTGCCAGCAGTATTTTTGGTACAGATACGCAGTATTTT
TRBJ2-5,13,TRBV5-6,NA,NA,CASSLTMEETQYF,TGTGCCAGCAGCTTGACAATGGAGGAGACCCAGTACTTC
TRBJ2-3,15,TRBV20-1,NA,once,CSAPLRGLGTDTQYF,TGCAGTGCTCCCCTGAGGGGGTTGGGCACAGATACGCAGTATTTT
TRBJ1-5,16,TRBV6-2/TRBV6-3,NA,few,CASEPRGQPGNQPQHF,TGTGCCAGCGAGCCTCGGGGGCAACCGGGCAATCAGCCCCAGCATTTT
TRBJ2-7,15,TRBV5-6,NA,few,CASSPTGTPSYEQYF,TGTGCCAGCAGCCCGACGGGGACCCCTTCGTACGAGCAGTACTTC
TRBJ2-3,14,TRBV20-1,NA,NA,CSARGGLGTDTQYF,TGCAGTGCTAGAGGGGGACTTGGCACAGATACGCAGTATTTT
TRBJ2-1,14,TRBV5-1,TRBD2,few,CASSSAGVNNEQFF,TGCGCCAGCAGCTCCGCGGGGGTCAACAATGAGCAGTTCTTC
TRBJ2-3,15,TRBV7-9,NA,NA,CASSLFWQPTDTQYF,TGTGCCAGCAGCTTATTCTGGCAGCCCACAGATACGCAGTATTTT
TRBJ1-6,17,TRBV20-1,NA,NA,CSARTLGRNSYNSPLHF,TGCAGTGCTAGAACCCTAGGACGGAACTCCTATAATTCACCCCTCCACTTT
TRBJ2-2,19,TRBV6-2/TRBV6-3,TRBD1,NA,CASSYRDRGSQTGTGELFF,TGTGCCAGCAGTTACCGGGACAGGGGCTCACAAACGGGAACCGGGGAGCTGTTTTTT
TRBJ1-2,13,TRBV7-2,TRBD1,few,CASSLASGGGYTF,TGTGCCAGCAGCTTAGCTTCAGGGGGTGGCTACACCTTC
TRBJ1-1,13,TRBV6-5,NA,NA,CASRGAFDTEAFF,TGTGCCAGCAGAGGGGCTTTTGACACTGAAGCTTTCTTT
TRBJ1-2,16,TRBV4-1,NA,NA,CASNQLQGNTAYGYTF,TGCGCCAGCAACCAATTACAGGGAAATACTGCCTATGGCTACACCTTC
TRBJ1-5,15,TRBV6-6,NA,few,CASSQTWGGGQPQHF,TGTGCCAGCAGCCAAACATGGGGAGGGGGTCAGCCCCAGCATTTT
TRBJ1-1,13,TRBV7-2,NA,few,CASSLGSGGHPFF,TGTGCCAGCAGCTTAGGGAGCGGGGGGCATCCTTTCTTT
TRBJ1-1,14,TRBV7-8,NA,NA,CASSSREGEIEAFF,TGTGCCAGCAGCTCACGTGAGGGAGAAATTGAAGCTTTCTTT
TRBJ1-5,13,TRBV6-6,NA,NA,CASSQQINQPQHF,TGTGCCAGCAGTCAGCAGATTAATCAGCCCCAGCATTTT
TRBJ2-7,13,TRBV5-1,NA,few,CASSFLTGYEQYF,TGCGCCAGCAGCTTCTTAACGGGGTACGAGCAGTACTTC
TRBJ2-3,16,TRBV5-1,TRBD1,few,CASSLPGGAMSDTQYF,TGCGCCAGCAGCCTACCAGGGGGCGCGATGTCAGATACGCAGTATTTT
TRBJ1-2,15,TRBV7-2,TRBD1,NA,CASSPGQIVQGGYTF,TGTGCCAGCAGCCCGGGACAGATAGTGCAAGGAGGCTACACCTTC
TRBJ1-1,15,TRBV5-1,TRBD1,NA,CASSLGDRGIAEAFF,TGCGCCAGCAGCTTAGGGGACAGGGGTATCGCTGAAGCTTTCTTT
TRBJ1-4,14,TRBV7-9,NA,NA,CASSKSVANEKLFF,TGTGCCAGCAGCAAGTCCGTTGCTAATGAAAAACTGTTTTTT
TRBJ1-1,13,TRBV7-3,NA,many,CASSPEVSAKAFF,TGTGCCAGCAGCCCCGAGGTGTCAGCGAAAGCTTTCTTT
TRBJ2-1,15,TRBV20-1,NA,NA,CSARVTGTVSGAQFF,TGCAGTGCTAGAGTAACGGGGACCGTCTCAGGGGCGCAGTTCTTC
TRBJ1-1,13,TRBV6-2/TRBV6-3,NA,few,CASSHLWGVEAFF,TGTGCCAGCAGCCATCTATGGGGGGTAGAAGCTTTCTTT
TRBJ2-4,15,TRBV7-9,TRBD1,few,CASSSPGTGINIQYF,TGTGCCAGCAGCTCTCCCGGGACAGGGATAAACATTCAGTACTTC
TRBJ2-3,15,TRBV20-1,NA,few,CSARDRGTSTDTQYF,TGCAGTGCTAGAGACAGGGGGACTAGCACAGATACGCAGTATTTT
TRBJ1-5,16,TRBV6-2/TRBV6-3,NA,few,CASSYHVGTVNQPQHF,TGTGCCAGCAGTTATCACGTCGGGACGGTCAATCAGCCCCAGCATTTT
TRBJ1-4,15,TRBV3-1,NA,NA,CASSPSGWRIEKLFF,TGTGCCAGCAGCCCCTCGGGGTGGCGGATTGAAAAACTGTTTTTT
TRBJ2-1,15,TRBV9,TRBD2,NA,CASSVELAGGYEQFF,TGTGCCAGCAGCGTAGAACTAGCGGGGGGCTATGAGCAGTTCTTC
TRBJ2-7,13,TRBV10-3,TRBD1,NA,CAISTTGVYEQYF,TGTGCCATCAGTACTACAGGGGTTTACGAGCAGTACTTC
TRBJ1-1,14,TRBV6-6,NA,NA,CASSGPGVSTEAFF,TGTGCCAGCAGTGGCCCAGGGGTTAGCACTGAAGCTTTCTTT